This T cell receptor beta chain was profiled in a study of blood T cell repertoires in COVID-19. In the study overall: In each case, the material was cDNA or gDNA derived from T cells, B-cell-depleted T cells, or PBMCs.

CDR3 size: 16 residues. CDR1 and CDR2 from the germline V gene are LNHDA and SQIVND (reference sequence). J lost 1 base, V lost 6 bases, and 4 bases had no gene match. This clone was recorded once. The table came from immunoSEQ multiplex PCR; TCRdb's copy has only in-frame clones and leaves some out. The profile shows some 180,000 clones, around 80% of them singletons. The genes are TRBV19 and TRBJ2-1, with 12 bases lining up with TRBD2. The receptor's source is a woman of 80 years or more with active or convalescent COVID-19. The sample consisted of peripheral blood. The CDR3 DNA follows: TGTGCCAGTAGACCTAGCGGGGGGGCGTCCTACAATGAGCAGTTCTTC. Protein product: CASRPSGGASYNEQFF.